This TCR beta chain was documented in a study of resident and recirculating memory T cells in vitiligo listed by TCRdb under 2018. Concerning the study at large: For TCR beta sequencing, each of a few stable vitiligo patients provided PBMCs and epidermis from shave biopsies taken at two lesional sites and two nonlesional sites. The goal of the human TCR beta sequencing was to check whether lesional vitiligo skin contained specific clones that differed from the clones found in nonlesional skin and blood. Right before genomic DNA was extracted using the Qiagen DNeasy Blood & Tissue Kit, the samples were homogenized with no cell sorting step. What the authors observed across the whole study: Mechanistic studies in the future are needed to assess how much the detected T cell clones and the human Trm pools versus Tcm pools each contribute. TCR sequences were not conserved across biopsy sites or patients, suggesting that different T cell clones infiltrate different lesions, described as private specificity. Overlap and correlation analysis found no significant repertoire overlap between any two biopsies, even biopsies from the same patient, apart from each lesion compared with itself. No single dominant TCR clone was found, and clonality differed from one vitiligo lesion to another.

Vitiligo was considered stable when no change in lesions had been observed over the previous 6 months. To count as stable, patients also needed to show no confetti depigmentation, which is a clinical sign of active vitiligo. Any patient who had received treatment in the previous three months was excluded. PBMCs were isolated from heparinized blood by Ficoll density gradient centrifugation and were subsequently flash-frozen. Regarding this clone: This receptor's antigen is unknown. Per-base qualities were not stored, and no clone one base away is much larger.

The immunoSEQ hsTCRB kit was used to amplify TCR beta chains from the genomic DNA. Sequencing of TCR beta libraries was performed on an Illumina MiSeq instrument by the immunoSEQ service. As for the authors' bioinformatics: Repertoire data were analyzed with the immunoSEQ Analyzer. TCRdb's version of the immuneACCESS table is confined to in-frame rearrangements and falls short of the full clone set. An unresolved V gene accounts for under half of the shortfall where checked; the remainder is of unknown origin. From that table come the V and J calls and clone size; the DNA was used to work out D and trimming. Here the sample has around 40,000 clones; 92% occur a single time. The ten largest clones add up to more than 4% of the sample. Relative to germline, V is missing 0 bases and J is missing 8 bases, with 8 bases of the junction outside any gene match. According to the germline V gene, CDR1 reads SGDLS and CDR2 reads YYNGEE. The CDR3 covers 15 residues, taking in both the cysteine and the phenylalanine. This entry keeps only the CDR3 DNA: 45 bases, framed from base 1.

The chain links TRBV9 with TRBJ1-2, with 9 central nucleotides matching TRBD1. The sequence came from a male donor with vitiligo. The sample comprised blood. CDR3 protein: CASSVDATGGKGYTF. The sequenced DNA is TGTGCCAGCAGCGTAGACGCGACAGGGGGTAAGGGCTACACCTTC.